What follows are 18 T cell receptor beta chains derived from one specimen sequenced in a study of early stage breast cancer tumors. Only in-frame clones appear in the TCRdb table, and some are missing; sequencing was by immunoSEQ multiplex PCR. The data show under 20,000 clones, with 65% to 85% seen just once and more than 1.5% held by the top ten. Sequenced sample: blood. The receptor set was obtained from a person aged 65 to 85 with breast cancer.

The gene calls are TRBV27 and TRBJ2-3; 13 bases align to TRBD2. Germline V gene data show CDR1 as MNHEY and CDR2 as SMNVEV (reference sequence). This CDR3 is 15 amino acids long. The junction had 3 bases not matched to a gene; V was cut back by 5 bases and J by 4 bases. Written as DNA, the CDR3 is TGTGCCAGCAGTAAGGGACTAGCGGGGTCAGATACGCAGTATTTT. It codes for CASSKGLAGSDTQYF.

This clone was recorded only once. V usage is TRBV4-1 and J usage is TRBJ1-1; 7 bases are a match to TRBD1. This CDR3 spans 17 amino acids. The J segment lost 5 bases and the V segment lost 1 base, leaving 13 bases of the junction unmatched. Germline V lookup: CDR1 MGHRA, CDR2 YSYEKL. The CDR3 DNA follows: TGCGCCAGCAGCCAAGTCTTTTCGACAGGGAGGCGGACTGAAGCTTTCTTT. This translates into CASSQVFSTGRRTEAFF.

This chain uses TRBV5-4 with TRBJ2-3, with D perhaps TRBD1 (6 bases). CDR3 length: 13 amino acids. V was trimmed by 4 bases and J by 3 bases, leaving 9 bases between them. Germline V gives CDR1 SGHNT, CDR2 YYREEE (reference sequence). In nucleotides, the CDR3 is TGTGCCAGCAGCCGTACAGGGACAGATACGCAGTATTTT. It encodes CASSRTGTDTQYF.

V is TRBV9 and J is TRBJ1-1; D not certain. The germline CDR1 and CDR2 sequences are SGDLS and YYNGEE. CDR3 length: 13 residues. V was pared by 5 bases and J by 6 bases, with 14 bases between. CDR3 amino acids: CASSVTVLAEAFF. DNA of the CDR3: TGTGCCAGCAGTGTGACTGTCCTGGCTGAAGCTTTCTTT.

This rearrangement joins TRBV5-1 to TRBJ1-6; 8 nucleotides match TRBD1. The CDR3 sequence is 15 residues long. With V trimmed by 3 bases and J by 10 bases, 9 bases remained unmatched. Germline CDR1 is SGHRS and CDR2 is YFSETQ. The CDR3 sequence is CASSWGDRLGSPLHF. The CDR3 DNA reads TGCGCCAGCAGCTGGGGGGACAGGTTGGGGTCACCCCTCCACTTT.

The chain has TRBV6-1 and TRBJ2-7, with D maybe TRBD1 (6 bases). Germline loops: CDR1 MNHNS, CDR2 SASEGT. The CDR3 covers 14 residues. Trimming pared 0 bases from V and 7 bases from J, leaving 13 bases between. CDR3 amino acids: CASSEAQGMREQYF. Written as DNA, the CDR3 is TGTGCCAGCAGTGAAGCCCAGGGGATGAGAGAGCAGTACTTC.

V and J are TRBV6-4 and TRBJ2-4; tentative D call: TRBD1 (5 bases). V was pared by 5 bases and J by 1 base, with 9 bases between. Germline values: CDR1 MRHNA, CDR2 SNTAGT. This CDR3 is built from 14 residues. CDR3 amino acids: CASSPRVAKNIQYF. Written as DNA, the CDR3 is TGTGCCAGCAGTCCCAGGGTGGCCAAAAACATTCAGTACTTC.

V usage is TRBV9 and J usage is TRBJ2-3; 8 positions match TRBD2. The junction had 8 bases not matched to a gene; V was cut back by 3 bases and J by 5 bases. The length of the CDR3 is 15 residues. Germline-derived CDR1 and CDR2 are SGDLS and YYNGEE. Written as DNA, the CDR3 is TGTGCCAGCAGCGCGGGGGGGCGAGGTTTAGATACGCAGTATTTT. Amino acid sequence: CASSAGGRGLDTQYF.

This clone was seen a handful of times. The rearrangement uses TRBV27 and TRBJ2-7, with D maybe TRBD2 (6 bases). This CDR3 contains 16 residues. Germline V CDR1 and CDR2: MNHEY, SMNVEV (reference sequence). Trimming cost V 5 bases and J 1 base, with 18 bases left between them. The CDR3 spells CASSPGSHGTSYEQYF. DNA of the CDR3: TGTGCCAGCAGTCCAGGGTCCCACGGGACTTCCTACGAGCAGTACTTC.

The V and J genes are TRBV18 and TRBJ2-7, with 10 bases identical to TRBD2. This CDR3 spans 17 amino acids. CDR1 is KGHSH and CDR2 is LQKENI in the germline V gene. J lost 0 bases, V lost 3 bases, and 8 bases had no gene match. In DNA form, the CDR3 reads TGTGCCAGCTCACCCCTAGGACTAGCGGATTTCTCCTACGAGCAGTACTTC. Translation: CASSPLGLADFSYEQYF.

In nucleotides, the CDR3 is TGTGCCTGGATTGGGGGCTCTGAAGCTTTCTTT. Protein product: CAWIGGSEAFF. The chain employs TRBV30 and TRBJ1-1; TRBD1 is a possible D gene (6 bases). The V and J ends lost 4 bases and 6 bases respectively, with 9 bases between them. CDR1 is GTSNPN, CDR2 SVGIG, per germline (reference sequence). This CDR3 has 11 amino acids.

V gene TRBV29-1 combines with J gene TRBJ2-1; 10 bases map to TRBD2. Germline trimming cut 5 bases from V and 5 bases from J; bases unmatched to any gene: 9. Per germline, CDR1 SQVTM and CDR2 ANQGSEA. The length of the CDR3 is 15 residues. The CDR3 spells CSVTPPSGGNNEQFF. DNA of the CDR3: TGCAGCGTTACCCCCCCTAGCGGGGGCAACAATGAGCAGTTCTTC.

The chain joins TRBV19 to TRBJ1-6; D remains ambiguous. Germline V gene sequence: CDR1 LNHDA, CDR2 SQIVND (reference sequence). Between the trimmed V and J ends, which lost 8 bases and 0 bases, there was a span of 5 bases. This CDR3 has 13 residues. The CDR3 nucleotides read TGTGCCAGTTCGAGCTCCTATAATTCACCCCTCCACTTT. Encoded protein: CASSSSYNSPLHF.

The rearrangement uses TRBV29-1 and TRBJ1-2, with 11 bases fitting TRBD1. From germline, CDR1 is SQVTM and CDR2 ANQGSEA. The CDR3 length is 14 residues. V lost 3 bases to trimming and J lost 8 bases; unmatched junction nucleotides: 8. The DNA of the CDR3 is TGCAGCGTTGAGCGGACAGGGGGCGCTGAAGGCTACACCTTC. This gives the protein CSVERTGGAEGYTF.

This clone was counted a few times. This chain joins TRBV11-1 and TRBJ2-7, with D possibly being TRBD2 (6 bases). Between the trimmed V and J ends, which lost 1 base and 5 bases, there was a span of 9 bases. CDR3 length equals 13 residues. Germline CDR1 is SGHAT and CDR2 is FQDESV (reference sequence). CDR3 in amino acids: CASSLERGNEQYF. The CDR3 coding sequence is TGTGCCAGCAGCTTAGAACGGGGGAACGAGCAGTACTTC.

CDR3 region: CASSPIRTGLTEAFF. DNA for the CDR3: TGTGCCAGCTCACCGATACGGACAGGGCTCACTGAAGCTTTCTTT. The V gene is TRBV18, the J gene TRBJ1-1, with 8 bases fitting TRBD1. Trimming cost V 3 bases and J 4 bases; bases outside gene matches: 7. CDR3 length: 15 amino acids. Per the germline V gene, CDR1 is KGHSH and CDR2 is LQKENI.

Only a few counts were recorded for this clone. The CDR3 here is CASSSRMAGTEAFF. Here the CDR3 DNA reads TGTGCCAGCAGTTCCAGGATGGCGGGGACTGAAGCTTTCTTT. The chain joins TRBV2 to TRBJ1-1; D is unresolved. V lost 5 bases and J lost 5, with 15 bases in between. Germline V lookup: CDR1 SNHLY, CDR2 FYNNEI. This CDR3 spans 14 amino acids.

The rearrangement joins TRBV13 to TRBJ2-3; 13 nucleotides match TRBD2. With V trimmed by 0 bases and J by 3 bases, 0 bases remained unmatched. The CDR3 is made up of 16 amino acids. Germline V gives CDR1 PRHDT, CDR2 FYEKMQ (reference sequence). DNA for the CDR3: TGTGCCAGCAGCTTAGGGGGACTAGCGGGGACAGATACGCAGTATTTT. This translates into CASSLGGLAGTDTQYF. Variable domain in full (rest from reference TRBV13 and TRBJ2-3): AAGVIQSPRHLIKEKRETATLKCYPIPRHDTVYWYQQGPGQDPQFLISFYEKMQSDKGSIPDRFSAQQFSDYHSELNMSSLELGDSALYFCASSLGGLAGTDTQYFGPGTRLTVL.